Listed below are T cell receptor beta chains from one sample, sequenced in a study of T cell responses to AZD1222 COVID-19 vaccine. Clones were read by immunoSEQ multiplex PCR, and TCRdb kept only the in-frame ones, dropping some. The table lists approximately 110,000 clones, 88% of them singletons. The sample in question was peripheral blood, obtained on day 0 of AZD1222 vaccination. The origin of the receptors is an adult in good health. Both conserved end residues are part of each CDR3. The order of the fields is V gene, clone size, D gene, J gene, CDR3 DNA, CDR3 protein. D genes are given only for firm matches. The size of a clone is reported for some rows only, either as once, few or many, or as a class for expanded clones.

>TRBV7-2|NA|NA|TRBJ1-6
TGTGCCAGCAGGATTTATTCCGGGACCGGACATTCACCCCTCCACTTT
CASRIYSGTGHSPLHF
>TRBV5-4|NA|NA|TRBJ2-3
TGTGCCAGCAGCTTGGGCAGCACAGATACGCAGTATTTT
CASSLGSTDTQYF
>TRBV7-3|NA|TRBD1|TRBJ1-1
TGTGCCAGCAGCTTACTTACAGGGGGTGAAGCTTTCTTT
CASSLLTGGEAFF
>TRBV18|few|NA|TRBJ2-7
TGTGCCAGCTCACCGTCGACAAAAACCTACGAGCAGTACTTC
CASSPSTKTYEQYF
>TRBV11-3|NA|TRBD2|TRBJ2-3
TGTGCCAGCAGCTTCGCGACTAGCGGCACAGATACGCAGTATTTT
CASSFATSGTDTQYF
>TRBV9|NA|NA|TRBJ1-1
TGTGCCAGCAGCGGAGGGACCCTAGGGGACACTGAAGCTTTCTTT
CASSGGTLGDTEAFF
>TRBV11-2|NA|NA|TRBJ2-7
TGTGCCAGCAGCTTAGTTCCCAACTTGGGCGAGCAGTACTTC
CASSLVPNLGEQYF
>TRBV4-1|NA|NA|TRBJ1-6
TGCGCCAGCAGCCAAGATAAGGGGTATTCACCCCTCCACTTT
CASSQDKGYSPLHF
>TRBV18|NA|TRBD1|TRBJ1-5
TGTGCCAGCTCTCCCCCAGGGGGCGGGCAGCCCCAGCATTTT
CASSPPGGGQPQHF
>TRBV29-1|few|TRBD1|TRBJ2-7
TGCAGCGGTCAGGGGGCTTACGAGCAGTACTTC
CSGQGAYEQYF
>TRBV5-4|NA|NA|TRBJ2-3
TGTGCCAGCAGCTTTTCGCCCCCCCGGAAGTATTTT
CASSFSPPRKYF
>TRBV27|few|NA|TRBJ1-5
TGTGCCAGCAGTCCGCGGGGGGGCAGCAATCAGCCCCAGCATTTT
CASSPRGGSNQPQHF
>TRBV14|NA|TRBD1|TRBJ2-7
TGTGCCAGCAGCCACCGACAGGGAACCTACGAGCAGTACTTC
CASSHRQGTYEQYF
>TRBV7-2|NA|TRBD1|TRBJ1-2
TGTGCCAGCAGCTTAGCACAGGGGGCCTATGGCTACACCTTC
CASSLAQGAYGYTF
>TRBV7-2|NA|TRBD1|TRBJ2-7
TGTGCCAGCTCCCGTCCAGGGGGCGCGTACGAGCAGTACTTC
CASSRPGGAYEQYF
>TRBV7-9|NA|NA|TRBJ1-1
TGTGCCCTCAACCAGAACAGAGCTTTCTTT
CALNQNRAFF
>TRBV6-5|NA|TRBD1|TRBJ1-1
TGTGCCAGCAGCCATCATGGACAGGGGGGCACTGAAGCTTTCTTT
CASSHHGQGGTEAFF
>TRBV6-5|NA|NA|TRBJ2-3
TGTGCCAGCCGGGTCCGGGGGACAGATACGCAGTATTTT
CASRVRGTDTQYF
>TRBV7-8|NA|NA|TRBJ1-1
TGTGCCAGCAGCTTAAGGGCAGAACGAGGTGGGACTGAAGCTTTCTTT
CASSLRAERGGTEAFF
>TRBV18|NA|NA|TRBJ1-4
TGTGCCAGCTCACCTACCAAGGGTTCTAATGAAAAACTGTTTTTT
CASSPTKGSNEKLFF
>TRBV15|NA|NA|TRBJ1-1
TGTGCCACCAGCAATTTACCGACGGCGGGCACTGAAGCTTTCTTT
CATSNLPTAGTEAFF
>TRBV10-2|NA|NA|TRBJ2-3
TGCGCCAGCAGGGCCACAGGGATGCATACGCAGTATTTT
CASRATGMHTQYF
>TRBV28|NA|TRBD1|TRBJ1-2
TGTGCCAGCAGTCAACAGGGGTTTAGTTCCTACACCTTC
CASSQQGFSSYTF
>TRBV5-1|NA|TRBD2|TRBJ2-2
TGCGCCAGCAGCCTCTACGGCGGGACTAGCGGGAGTGGGACCGGGGAGCTGTTTTTT
CASSLYGGTSGSGTGELFF
>TRBV9|NA|TRBD2|TRBJ2-2
TGTGCCAGCAGCCTGGGACTAGGGAACGGGGAGCTGTTTTTT
CASSLGLGNGELFF
>TRBV12-3/TRBV12-4|NA|NA|TRBJ2-1
TGTGCCAGCAGTTATACTAGCCGCAATGAGCAGTTCTTC
CASSYTSRNEQFF
>TRBV3-1/TRBV3-2|NA|TRBD2|TRBJ2-1
TGTGCCAGCAGCCAAGGTTCGGGAGGGGGTGAGCAGTTCTTC
CASSQGSGGGEQFF
>TRBV4-3|NA|NA|TRBJ2-3
TGCGCCAGCAGCCAAGAAGGAGGGTGGGCAGATACGCAGTATTTT
CASSQEGGWADTQYF
>TRBV19|NA|NA|TRBJ2-7
TGTGCCAGTAGTAGGGCCTCCGGCCGCGAGCAGTACTTC
CASSRASGREQYF
>TRBV28|NA|NA|TRBJ2-7
TGTGCCAGCAGTTTAATAGGCTCCTACGAGCAGTACTTC
CASSLIGSYEQYF
>TRBV12-1|NA|NA|TRBJ1-6
TGTGCCAGCAGCTGGAATGGCCGGACTAATTCACCCCTCCACTTT
CASSWNGRTNSPLHF
>TRBV21-1|NA|NA|TRBJ1-1
TGTGCCAGCAGCAAAGAAGCAGGCGGCACTGAAGCTTTCTTT
CASSKEAGGTEAFF
>TRBV6-5|once|NA|TRBJ1-1
TGTGCCAGCAGTACGGGGGGGGCCAACACTGAAGCTTTCTTT
CASSTGGANTEAFF
>TRBV28|NA|NA|TRBJ2-1
TGTGCCAGCCAGGGGGGTTACAATGAGCAGTTCTTC
CASQGGYNEQFF
>TRBV6-1|NA|NA|TRBJ1-4
TGTGCCAGCAGTGAAGGACGGGCAACTAATGAAAAACTGTTTTTT
CASSEGRATNEKLFF
>TRBV10-1|few|NA|TRBJ1-5
TGCGCCAGCAGTGCAGCCACAAATCAGCCCCAGCATTTT
CASSAATNQPQHF
>TRBV27|NA|NA|TRBJ2-3
TGTGCCAGCCCGATAGAAAGCACAGATACGCAGTATTTT
CASPIESTDTQYF
>TRBV6-5|NA|NA|TRBJ2-3
TGTGCCAGCAGTTACCGTTCCCCGGATACAGATACGCAGTATTTT
CASSYRSPDTDTQYF
>TRBV7-2|NA|TRBD2|TRBJ2-1
TGTGCCAGCAGCTTATGGGCTAGCGGGAGCGGGGGTGAGCAGTTCTTC
CASSLWASGSGGEQFF
>TRBV29-1|NA|NA|TRBJ1-2
TGCAGCGGGCTGGGAACTATCTATGGCTACACCTTC
CSGLGTIYGYTF
>TRBV9|NA|NA|TRBJ2-2
TGTGCCAGCAGCGATGGTGTGGGCACCGGGGAGCTGTTTTTT
CASSDGVGTGELFF
>TRBV7-2|NA|NA|TRBJ1-4
TGTGCCAGCAGCTTTAGCAGGGTGGGTGAAAAACTGTTTTTT
CASSFSRVGEKLFF
>TRBV9|NA|NA|TRBJ2-1
TGTGCCAGCAGCGTACTAGCTCCGAACAATGAGCAGTTCTTC
CASSVLAPNNEQFF
>TRBV5-1|NA|NA|TRBJ2-1
TGCGCCAGCAGCCTCCAGTTTAGCTCCTACAATGAGCAGTTCTTC
CASSLQFSSYNEQFF
>TRBV5-1|NA|TRBD2|TRBJ2-1
TGCGCCAGCGACCCGACTAGCGGGAGAAATGAGCAGTTCTTC
CASDPTSGRNEQFF
>TRBV5-1|NA|NA|TRBJ2-3
TGCGCCAGTTCGACAGCTGGGACAGATACGCAGTATTTT
CASSTAGTDTQYF
>TRBV25-1|NA|NA|TRBJ1-6
TGTGCCAGCAGTGAAGTGGGCCATAATTCACCCCTCCACTTT
CASSEVGHNSPLHF
>TRBV7-9|NA|TRBD1|TRBJ2-5
TGTGCCAGCAGCTTCTACAGGGGGTGGGTTGAGGAGACCCAGTACTTC
CASSFYRGWVEETQYF
>TRBV18|NA|NA|TRBJ1-1
TGTGCCAGCTCACCGGGAATGAACACTGAAGCTTTCTTT
CASSPGMNTEAFF
>TRBV7-3|NA|NA|TRBJ1-1
TGTGCCAGCAGCTTTGTCGGGGGCGGGAGTACTGAAGCTTTCTTT
CASSFVGGGSTEAFF
>TRBV3-1/TRBV3-2|NA|NA|TRBJ1-2
TGTGCCAGCAGCCAGGAGACAAGGGGTGGCTACACCTTC
CASSQETRGGYTF
>TRBV25-1|NA|NA|TRBJ2-1
TGTGCCAGCAGTGATGCTGGAGGGCCAGGGTACAATGAGCAGTTCTTC
CASSDAGGPGYNEQFF
>TRBV19|few|NA|TRBJ2-2
TGTGCCAGTAGTAACCCGGACAAAGTATTGTTGTTTTTT
CASSNPDKVLLFF
>TRBV6-5|NA|NA|TRBJ2-2
TGTGCCAGCAGTTACTTCGGCTCCCTCACCGGGGAGCTGTTTTTT
CASSYFGSLTGELFF
>TRBV6-1|NA|TRBD2|TRBJ2-1
TGTGCCAGCAGTGAAGGCGCTAGCGGGAGGGATGAGCAGTTCTTC
CASSEGASGRDEQFF
>TRBV6-5|NA|TRBD1|TRBJ1-1
TGTGCCAGCAGTCGCAGGGGGACTCTAATAGCTTTCTTT
CASSRRGTLIAFF
>TRBV7-8|once|NA|TRBJ2-2
TGTGCCAGCAGCTTAGACGTGGACACCGGGGAGCTGTTTTTT
CASSLDVDTGELFF
>TRBV13|few|NA|TRBJ1-2
TGTGCCAGCAGCTTAGGGGGTTTCGATGGCTACACCTTC
CASSLGGFDGYTF
>TRBV14|NA|NA|TRBJ1-2
TGTGCCAGCAGCCAAGTCCGGGGCGCCCATGGCTACACCTTC
CASSQVRGAHGYTF